Below are 9 T cell receptor beta chains sequenced from a single sample in a study of T cell responses to AZD1222 COVID-19 vaccine. Assay: immunoSEQ multiplex PCR; the TCRdb copy retains only in-frame clones and omits some. Among about 84,000 clones, 80% to 90% were seen once, and the ten largest hold 9.5% to 13%. The sample was peripheral blood, taken 28 days after the second AZD1222 dose. The receptors stem from an adult who received the AZD1222 COVID-19 vaccine.

The chain employs TRBV7-2 and TRBJ1-6, with 7 bases that match TRBD1. Per germline, CDR1 SGHTA and CDR2 FQGNSA. The length of the CDR3 is 13 residues. The V and J ends lost 5 bases and 10 bases, in that order; junction bases with no gene match: 5. Here the CDR3 reads CASSADRDSPLHF. For the CDR3, the DNA is TGTGCCAGCAGCGCCGACAGGGACTCACCCCTCCACTTT. The full variable domain, in which reference TRBV7-2 and TRBJ1-6 provide the parts outside the CDR3, is GAGVSQSPSNKVTEKGKDVELRCDPISGHTALYWYRQSLGQGLEFLIYFQGNSAPDKSGLPSDRFSAERTGGSVSTLTIQRTQQEDSAVYLCASSADRDSPLHFGNGTRLTVT.

V and J are TRBV2 and TRBJ1-1; a possible D gene is TRBD1 (6 bases). The CDR3 is made up of 14 amino acids. Per the germline V gene, CDR1 is SNHLY and CDR2 is FYNNEI. V was shortened by 4 bases and J by 4 bases, with 13 bases between the two germline ends. The CDR3 loop reads CASSVVEGGTEAFF. The DNA for the CDR3 is TGTGCCAGCAGTGTGGTGGAAGGGGGCACTGAAGCTTTCTTT.

The chain uses TRBV27 and TRBJ1-2, with 7 bases aligning to TRBD1. Germline V gene data show CDR1 as MNHEY and CDR2 as SMNVEV (reference sequence). The CDR3 spans 13 residues. V lost 6 bases to trimming and J lost 6 bases; unmatched junction nucleotides: 7. The CDR3 sequence: CASRKTGSHGYTF. As DNA, the CDR3 is TGTGCCAGCAGGAAGACAGGGAGCCATGGCTACACCTTC.

This clone was counted once. The rearrangement joins TRBV10-3 to TRBJ2-1; 9 positions match TRBD2. With V trimmed by 10 bases and J by 9 bases, 7 bases remained unmatched. Per the germline V gene, CDR1 is ENHRY and CDR2 is SYGVKD. The CDR3 has 12 amino acids. The CDR3 sequence: CASVAGESEQFF. The CDR3 coding sequence is TGTGCCAGCGTAGCGGGGGAGAGTGAGCAGTTCTTC.

The rearrangement uses TRBV6-6 and TRBJ2-1; 7 positions agree with TRBD1. The CDR3 loop spans 11 amino acids. CDR1 and CDR2 from the germline V gene are MNHNY and SVGAGI (reference sequence). The trim removed 8 bases at V and 16 bases at J, leaving 11 bases unmatched. The CDR3 loop is CASGQESLGFF. The CDR3 DNA sequence: TGTGCCAGCGGACAGGAAAGCTTAGGATTCTTC.

The chain recombines TRBV4-3 with TRBJ2-5; D unresolved. Germline CDR1 and CDR2: LGHNA and YSLEER. The CDR3 sequence is 14 residues long. The germline V and J ends were trimmed by 0 bases and 4 bases, with 9 bases remaining between them. The chain's CDR3 is CASSQELGLETQYF. The DNA of the CDR3 is TGCGCCAGCAGCCAAGAGCTTGGCCTAGAGACCCAGTACTTC.

This sequence joins TRBV28 and TRBJ1-5; no firm D call. V shed 3 bases and J shed 0 bases, with 12 bases lying between them. The CDR3 has 16 amino acids. The germline V gene encodes CDR1 MDHEN and CDR2 SYDVKM. CDR3 in DNA: TGTGCCAGCAGTTTTGTTCACCGAATTAGCAATCAGCCCCAGCATTTT. This codes for CASSFVHRISNQPQHF.

This chain joins TRBV4-2 and TRBJ1-1; D is ambiguous. V was shortened by 4 bases and J by 6 bases, with 15 bases between the two germline ends. The CDR3 consists of 14 residues. Germline-derived CDR1 and CDR2 are LGHNA and YNFKEQ. This CDR3 reads CASSPGHGSSEAFF. The CDR3 bases are TGTGCCAGCAGCCCCGGTCACGGTAGCTCTGAAGCTTTCTTT.

This chain links TRBV27 with TRBJ1-1; D is uncertain. V lost 4 bases, J lost 1 base, and 13 bases lay in between. Germline V gene lookup returns CDR1 MNHEY and CDR2 SMNVEV (reference sequence). CDR3 length: 15 residues. The CDR3 spells CASSSTTIGNTEAFF. DNA of the CDR3: TGTGCCAGCAGTTCAACCACTATCGGGAACACTGAAGCTTTCTTT.